These 16 T cell receptor beta chains originate from one sample sequenced in a study of blood T cell repertoires in COVID-19. Libraries were prepared by immunoSEQ multiplex PCR; TCRdb keeps only in-frame clonotypes and omits some of them. The sample yields 110,000 to 150,000 clones, 80% to 90% seen once. Sequences were obtained from peripheral blood. These receptors were taken from a woman aged 55 to 70 with active COVID-19.

The chain combines TRBV5-3 with TRBJ1-2; 12 bases match TRBD1. TRBV5-3 is identified as an open reading frame with a role that is uncertain. J was trimmed by 8 bases and V by 2 bases; bases with no gene match: 16. The CDR3 has 18 residues. The CDR3 sequence: CARSLQDPRDRGLNGYTF. In DNA form, the CDR3 reads TGTGCCAGAAGCTTACAAGACCCCCGGGACAGGGGGCTTAACGGCTACACCTTC.

The rearrangement joins TRBV11-2 to TRBJ2-7; TRBD1 matches at 10 bases. Per germline, CDR1 SGHAT and CDR2 FQNNGV. J lost 6 bases, V lost 1 base, and 6 bases had no gene match. The CDR3 has 15 amino acids. The CDR3 coding sequence is TGTGCCAGCAGCTTAGTGGACAGGGGGTTGGTCGAGCAGTACTTC. Amino acid sequence: CASSLVDRGLVEQYF.

CDR3 in DNA: TGCGCCAGCAGCTTGGAGTCCGTCTCGGGCTATGGCTACACCTTC. It codes for CASSLESVSGYGYTF. The rearrangement uses TRBV5-1 and TRBJ1-2; D is undetermined. The CDR3 length is 15 residues. Germline V gives CDR1 SGHRS, CDR2 YFSETQ. Between the trimmed V and J ends, which lost 0 bases and 4 bases, there was a span of 13 bases.

The chain carries TRBV19 and TRBJ2-5; TRBD1 aligns across 7 bases. The CDR3 is 16 residues long. CDR1 and CDR2 (germline): LNHDA, SQIVND (reference sequence). V trimming: 5 bases; J trimming: 3 bases; junction bases outside the gene matches: 12. CDR3: CASSRRRQGSKETQYF. The DNA of the CDR3 is TGTGCCAGTAGTCGGCGGCGACAGGGCTCCAAAGAGACCCAGTACTTC. Full variable domain (missing parts from reference TRBV19 and TRBJ2-5): DGGITQSPKYLFRKEGQNVTLSCEQNLNHDAMYWYRQDPGQGLRLIYYSQIVNDFQKGDIAEGYSVSREKKESFPLTVTSAQKNPTAFYLCASSRRRQGSKETQYFGPGTRLLVL.

V usage is TRBV5-1 and J usage is TRBJ2-5, with TRBD2 matching 13 bases. The V and J ends lost 3 bases and 4 bases, in that order; junction bases with no gene match: 3. The CDR3 runs 15 residues. Germline V gives CDR1 SGHRS, CDR2 YFSETQ. CDR3: CASSYTSGRGETQYF. The DNA of the CDR3 is TGCGCCAGCAGCTACACTAGCGGGAGGGGAGAGACCCAGTACTTC.

V usage is TRBV7-2 and J usage is TRBJ2-1; 12 nucleotides align to TRBD2. The J segment lost 0 bases and the V segment lost 4 bases, leaving 10 bases of the junction unmatched. The CDR3 has 19 residues. In germline, CDR1 is SGHTA, CDR2 FQGNSA. The CDR3 sequence: CASSWLVGLAGSSYNEQFF. DNA for the CDR3: TGTGCCAGCAGCTGGTTGGTTGGACTAGCGGGAAGCTCCTACAATGAGCAGTTCTTC.

The chain links TRBV20-1 to TRBJ2-5; D remains ambiguous. The CDR3 totals 10 residues. V was pared by 2 bases and J by 5 bases, with 3 bases between. Per germline, CDR1 DFQATT and CDR2 SNEGSKA (reference sequence). The CDR3 nucleotides read TGCAGTGCTAGACTCGAGACCCAGTACTTC. It specifies CSARLETQYF.

DNA for the CDR3: TGTGCCAGCAGCTTGGTGGCGGGGGTTGGCTACACCTTC. This encodes CASSLVAGVGYTF. The V call is TRBV5-4, the J call TRBJ1-2, with D possibly being TRBD1 (5 bases). V shed 0 bases and J shed 7 bases, with 10 bases lying between them. The length of the CDR3 is 13 residues. The germline gives CDR1 SGHNT, CDR2 YYREEE (reference sequence).

The chain carries TRBV5-1 and TRBJ1-5, with 8 nucleotides matching TRBD1. CDR3 size: 16 residues. The junction had 9 bases not matched to a gene; V was cut back by 2 bases and J by 5 bases. Germline loops: CDR1 SGHRS, CDR2 YFSETQ. CDR3 in amino acids: CASSFARDRRYQPQHF. The CDR3 region has the DNA TGCGCCAGCAGCTTCGCTCGGGACAGGAGATATCAGCCCCAGCATTTT.

The chain is built from TRBV5-4 and TRBJ2-7; D is ambiguous. Trimming shortened V by 5 bases and J by 0 bases, and 6 bases separated the two germline ends. Germline V CDR1 and CDR2: SGHNT, YYREEE (reference sequence). The CDR3 covers 12 residues. The CDR3, as DNA: TGTGCCAGCAGTTTTCACTCCTACGAGCAGTACTTC. This translates into CASSFHSYEQYF.

The rearrangement joins TRBV7-3 to TRBJ2-5; 7 bases agree with TRBD2. The germline V gene has CDR1 SGHTA and CDR2 FQGTGA. The V and J ends lost 5 bases and 1 base, in that order; junction bases with no gene match: 7. CDR3 length equals 15 residues. The CDR3 DNA is TGTGCCAGCAGCGTAGCGGGCGGGAGCCAAGAGACCCAGTACTTC. It yields the protein CASSVAGGSQETQYF.

The V call is TRBV7-2, the J call TRBJ2-5; 8 bases line up with TRBD2. V shed 1 base, J shed 2 bases, and the junction held 0 bases outside the gene matches. The CDR3 consists of 14 residues. Germline-derived CDR1 and CDR2 are SGHTA and FQGNSA. The CDR3 region is CASSLEREQETQYF. CDR3 in DNA: TGTGCCAGCAGCTTAGAGCGGGAGCAAGAGACCCAGTACTTC.

The chain couples TRBV19 to TRBJ2-1; 8 nucleotides line up with TRBD1. Germline values: CDR1 LNHDA, CDR2 SQIVND (reference sequence). Trimming removed 8 bases from V and 2 bases from J; junction bases left unmatched: 5. The CDR3 loop spans 14 amino acids. CDR3 coding DNA: TGTGCCAGTGACAGGGGAATGACCTACAATGAGCAGTTCTTC. Its protein is CASDRGMTYNEQFF.

The chain recombines TRBV15 with TRBJ2-5, with D perhaps matching TRBD1 (5 bases). Germline V gene lookup returns CDR1 LNHNV and CDR2 YYDKDF (reference sequence). This CDR3 contains 15 residues. V shed 5 bases and J shed 1 base, with 14 bases lying between them. The CDR3 DNA sequence: TGTGCCACCAGCCCTAGGGGCCTGATCCAAGAGACCCAGTACTTC. Its protein product is CATSPRGLIQETQYF.

The chain links TRBV9 to TRBJ1-2, with unresolved D. V shed 0 bases and J shed 10 bases, with 13 bases lying between them. Germline values: CDR1 SGDLS, CDR2 YYNGEE. The CDR3 is 13 amino acids. The CDR3 coding sequence is TGTGCCAGCAGCGTAGGAACGAGGGCAGACTACACCTTC. It yields the protein CASSVGTRADYTF.

The chain couples TRBV2 to TRBJ1-2; D is undetermined. V lost 4 bases to trimming and J lost 10 bases, with 19 bases between them. Germline V CDR1 and CDR2: SNHLY, FYNNEI. The CDR3 spans 14 residues. The CDR3 spells CASSVSGGYEDYTF. The DNA of the CDR3 is TGTGCCAGCAGTGTGTCGGGAGGGTACGAGGACTACACCTTC.